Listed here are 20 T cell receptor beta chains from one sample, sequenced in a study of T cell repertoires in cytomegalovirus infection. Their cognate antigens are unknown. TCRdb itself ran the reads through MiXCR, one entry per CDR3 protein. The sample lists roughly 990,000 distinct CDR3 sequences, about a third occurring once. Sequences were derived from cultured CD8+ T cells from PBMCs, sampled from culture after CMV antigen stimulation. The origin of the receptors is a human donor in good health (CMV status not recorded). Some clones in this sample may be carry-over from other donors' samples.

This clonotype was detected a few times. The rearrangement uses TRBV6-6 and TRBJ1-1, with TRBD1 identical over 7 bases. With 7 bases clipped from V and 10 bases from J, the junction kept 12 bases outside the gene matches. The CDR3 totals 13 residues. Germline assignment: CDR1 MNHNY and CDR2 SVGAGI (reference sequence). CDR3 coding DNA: TGTGCCAGCACCTCAGGGGGGGCCCCTTCAGCTTTCTTT. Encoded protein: CASTSGGAPSAFF.

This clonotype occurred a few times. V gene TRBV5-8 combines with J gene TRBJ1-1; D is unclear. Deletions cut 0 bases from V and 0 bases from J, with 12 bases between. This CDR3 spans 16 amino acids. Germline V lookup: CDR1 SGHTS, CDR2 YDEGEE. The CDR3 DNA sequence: TGTGCCAGCAGCTTGGGTTTAGTGGCCTTGAACACTGAAGCTTTCTTT. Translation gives CASSLGLVALNTEAFF.

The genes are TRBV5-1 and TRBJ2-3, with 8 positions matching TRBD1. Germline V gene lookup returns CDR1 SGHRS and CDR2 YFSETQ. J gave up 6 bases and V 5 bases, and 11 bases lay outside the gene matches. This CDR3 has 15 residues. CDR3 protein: CASRSPGGDSDTQYF. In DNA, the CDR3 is TGCGCCAGCAGAAGCCCAGGGGGCGATTCCGATACGCAGTATTTT.

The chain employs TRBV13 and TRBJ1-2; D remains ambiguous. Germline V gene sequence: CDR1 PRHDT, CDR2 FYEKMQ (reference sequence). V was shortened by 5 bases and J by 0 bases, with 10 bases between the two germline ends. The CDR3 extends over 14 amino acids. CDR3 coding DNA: TGTGCCAGCAGCCCGGCGCGGTCTAACTATGGCTACACCTTC. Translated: CASSPARSNYGYTF.

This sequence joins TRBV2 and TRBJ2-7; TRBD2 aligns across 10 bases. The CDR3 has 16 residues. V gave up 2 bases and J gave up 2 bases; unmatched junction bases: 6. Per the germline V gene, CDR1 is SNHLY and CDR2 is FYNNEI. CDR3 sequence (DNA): TGTGCCAGCAGTGAATCGTACAGCGGGGGGGCCTACGAGCAGTACGTC. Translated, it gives CASSESYSGGAYEQYV.

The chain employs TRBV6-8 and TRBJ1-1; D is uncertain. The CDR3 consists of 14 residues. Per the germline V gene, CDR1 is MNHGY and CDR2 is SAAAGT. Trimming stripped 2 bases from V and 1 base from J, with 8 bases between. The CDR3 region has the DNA TGTGCCAGCAGTTACGCCACAGCGAACACTGAAGCTTTCTTT. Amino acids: CASSYATANTEAFF.

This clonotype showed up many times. The CDR3 protein is CASSFSGYGYTF. CDR3 sequence (DNA): TGTGCCAGCAGCTTTTCTGGCTATGGCTACACCTTC. The chain joins TRBV7-6 to TRBJ1-2; no clear D. The CDR3 is 12 residues long. Per germline, CDR1 SGHVS and CDR2 FNYEAQ. V was clipped by 3 bases and J by 4 bases, with 6 bases between them.

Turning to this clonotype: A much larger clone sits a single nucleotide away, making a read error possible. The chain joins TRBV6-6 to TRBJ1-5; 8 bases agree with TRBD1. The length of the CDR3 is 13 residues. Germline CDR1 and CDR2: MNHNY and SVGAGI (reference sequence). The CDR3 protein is CASLRTGNQSQHF. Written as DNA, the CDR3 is TGTGCCAGCCTCAGGACAGGGAATCAGTCCCAGCATTTT.

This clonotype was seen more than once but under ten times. CDR3 sequence reads: CSARTGGEDTGELFF. CDR3 in DNA: TGCAGTGCTAGAACGGGGGGGGAAGATACCGGGGAGCTGTTTTTT. The chain uses TRBV20-1 and TRBJ2-2; 8 bases fit TRBD2. Germline V CDR1 and CDR2: DFQATT, SNEGSKA (reference sequence). V was pared by 2 bases and J by 5 bases, with 7 bases of the junction left unmatched. This CDR3 spans 15 amino acids.

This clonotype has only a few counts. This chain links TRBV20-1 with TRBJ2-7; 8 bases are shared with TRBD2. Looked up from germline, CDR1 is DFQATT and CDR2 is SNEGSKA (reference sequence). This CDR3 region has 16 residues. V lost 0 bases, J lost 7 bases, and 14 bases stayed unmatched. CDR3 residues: CSARDPGRGELTEQYF. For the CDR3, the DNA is TGCAGTGCTAGAGATCCTGGGCGGGGGGAACTTACGGAGCAGTACTTC.

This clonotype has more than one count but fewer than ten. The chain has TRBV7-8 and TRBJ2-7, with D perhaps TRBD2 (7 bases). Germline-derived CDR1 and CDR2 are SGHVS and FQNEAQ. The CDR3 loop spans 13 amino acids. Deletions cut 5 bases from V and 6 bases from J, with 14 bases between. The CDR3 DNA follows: TGTGCCAGCAGCCAGGGAGGGGGAGGCGAGCAGTACGTC. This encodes CASSQGGGGEQYV.

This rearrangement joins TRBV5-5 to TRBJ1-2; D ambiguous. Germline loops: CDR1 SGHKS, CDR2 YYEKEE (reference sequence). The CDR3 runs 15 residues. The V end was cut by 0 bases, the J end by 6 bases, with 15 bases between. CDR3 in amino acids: CASSLAKRPVDGYTF. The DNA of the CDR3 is TGTGCCAGCAGCTTGGCCAAACGGCCTGTCGATGGCTACACCTTC.

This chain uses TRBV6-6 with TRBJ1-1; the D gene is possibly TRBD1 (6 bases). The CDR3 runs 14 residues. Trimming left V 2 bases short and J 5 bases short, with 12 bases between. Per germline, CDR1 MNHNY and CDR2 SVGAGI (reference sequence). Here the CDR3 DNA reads TGTGCCAGCAGTTACATAGGGGGGGAGACTGAAGCTTTCTTT. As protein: CASSYIGGETEAFF.

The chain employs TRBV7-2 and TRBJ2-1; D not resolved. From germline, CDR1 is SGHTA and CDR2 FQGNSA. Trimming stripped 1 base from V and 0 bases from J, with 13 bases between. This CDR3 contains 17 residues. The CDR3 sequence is CASSLGTPTSSYNEQFF. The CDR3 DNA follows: TGTGCCAGCAGCTTAGGGACCCCTACAAGCTCCTACAATGAGCAGTTCTTC.

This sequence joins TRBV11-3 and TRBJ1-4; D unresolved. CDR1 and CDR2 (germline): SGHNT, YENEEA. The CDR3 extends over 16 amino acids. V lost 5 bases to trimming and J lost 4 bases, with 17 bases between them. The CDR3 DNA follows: TGTGCCAGCAGCCTTCCTCGGCGGCAGTTTAATGAAAAACTGTTTTTT. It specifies CASSLPRRQFNEKLFF. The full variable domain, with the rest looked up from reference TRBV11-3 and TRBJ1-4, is EAGVVQSPRYKIIEKKQPVAFWCNPISGHNTLYWYLQNLGQGPELLIRYENEEAVDDSQLPKDRFSAERLKGVDSTLKIQPAELGDSAVYLCASSLPRRQFNEKLFFGSGTQLSVL.

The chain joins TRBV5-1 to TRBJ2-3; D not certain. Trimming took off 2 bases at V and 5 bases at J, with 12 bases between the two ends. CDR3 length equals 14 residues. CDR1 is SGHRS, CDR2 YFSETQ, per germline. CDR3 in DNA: TGCGCCAGCAGCTTAAGCGTCAATTTAGATACGCAGTATTTT. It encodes CASSLSVNLDTQYF.

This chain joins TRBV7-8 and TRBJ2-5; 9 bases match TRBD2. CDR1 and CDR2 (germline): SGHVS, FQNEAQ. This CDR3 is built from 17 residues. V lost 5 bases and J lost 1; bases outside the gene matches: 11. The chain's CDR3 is CASSPPPSGVTQETQYF. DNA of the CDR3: TGTGCCAGCAGCCCCCCCCCTAGCGGGGTAACCCAAGAGACCCAGTACTTC.

CDR3 nucleotides: TGTGCCAGCAGGGACAGTGAGAACACTGAAGCTTTCTTT. Translated, it gives CASRDSENTEAFF. The chain links TRBV9 to TRBJ1-1; D is possibly TRBD1 (6 bases). Trimming removed 5 bases from V and 1 base from J, with 9 bases in between. The CDR3 covers 13 residues. Germline V gene sequence: CDR1 SGDLS, CDR2 YYNGEE.

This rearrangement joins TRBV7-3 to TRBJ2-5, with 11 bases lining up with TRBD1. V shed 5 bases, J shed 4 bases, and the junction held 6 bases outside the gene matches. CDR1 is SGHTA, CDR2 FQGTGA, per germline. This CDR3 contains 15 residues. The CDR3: CASSGTGQGVETQYF. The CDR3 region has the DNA TGTGCCAGCAGCGGTACGGGACAGGGGGTAGAGACCCAGTACTTC.

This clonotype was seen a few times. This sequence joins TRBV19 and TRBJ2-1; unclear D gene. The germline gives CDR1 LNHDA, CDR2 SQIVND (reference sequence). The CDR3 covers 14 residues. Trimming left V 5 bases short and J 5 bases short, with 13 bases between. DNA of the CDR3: TGTGCCAGTAGTCCCTCAAGCCCCCACAATGAGCAGTTCTTC. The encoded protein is CASSPSSPHNEQFF. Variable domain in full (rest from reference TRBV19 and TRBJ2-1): DGGITQSPKYLFRKEGQNVTLSCEQNLNHDAMYWYRQDPGQGLRLIYYSQIVNDFQKGDIAEGYSVSREKKESFPLTVTSAQKNPTAFYLCASSPSSPHNEQFFGPGTRLTVL.